These 27 T cell receptor beta chains share one sample of origin, sequenced in a study of CD8 T cells in ankylosing spondylitis. MiXCR, run by TCRdb on the 5' RACE reads, gives a single entry per CDR3 protein. The sample shows 200,000 to 300,000 distinct CDR3 sequences, roughly 10% of them seen only once. The sample was blood, either unsorted or a sorted T cell fraction (not recorded which). The origin of the receptors is a male donor with ankylosing spondylitis or in good health (not recorded which).

The chain has TRBV19 and TRBJ2-7, with 7 positions matching TRBD1. CDR1 is LNHDA, CDR2 SQIVND, per germline (reference sequence). The CDR3 totals 15 residues. Trimming took 5 bases from V and 0 from J; bases not matched to a gene: 7. CDR3 DNA sequence: TGTGCCAGTAGTTTCCGACAGGGAGACTCCTACGAGCAGTACTTC. Encoded protein: CASSFRQGDSYEQYF.

This clonotype was recorded many times. The CDR3 coding sequence is TGTGCCAGCAGTCTAGGACACGTTTATGGCTACACCTTC. Protein sequence: CASSLGHVYGYTF. This chain connects TRBV2 to TRBJ1-2; tentative D call: TRBD1 (5 bases). Looked up from germline, CDR1 is SNHLY and CDR2 is FYNNEI. V was clipped by 5 bases and J by 5 bases, with 12 bases between them. This CDR3 spans 13 amino acids.

This clonotype was found many times. CDR3 DNA: TGTGCCAGCAGAGGGGACAGCTCCTACAATGAGCAGTTCTTC. Its protein product is CASRGDSSYNEQFF. V gene TRBV12-3 or TRBV12-4 combines with J gene TRBJ2-1; TRBD1 matches at 7 bases. The length of the CDR3 is 14 residues. After removal of 6 bases from V and 0 bases from J, the junction contained 2 bases not matched to a gene.

This rearrangement joins TRBV18 to TRBJ1-5; possibly TRBD1 for D (6 bases). Trimming shortened V by 3 bases and J by 7 bases, and 19 bases separated the two germline ends. This CDR3 contains 16 residues. Germline V gives CDR1 KGHSH, CDR2 LQKENI. The CDR3 DNA reads TGTGCCAGCTCACCTGGCGGTGGAGGGGGAAGCCAGCCCCAGCATTTT. It translates to CASSPGGGGGSQPQHF.

In this sample, this clonotype turned up many times. This chain's CDR3 is CASSEDRSTDTQYF. CDR3 DNA: TGCGCCAGCAGCGAGGACAGAAGCACAGATACGCAGTATTTT. V is TRBV5-1 and J is TRBJ2-3, with D maybe TRBD1 (6 bases). The V end lost 4 bases, the J end lost 0 bases, and 9 bases lay between the germline ends. Germline CDR1 and CDR2: SGHRS and YFSETQ. The CDR3 loop spans 14 amino acids.

The chain recombines TRBV5-1 with TRBJ1-1; D uncertain. V lost 0 bases to trimming and J lost 2 bases, with 14 bases between them. Germline V gene data show CDR1 as SGHRS and CDR2 as YFSETQ. The CDR3 runs 16 residues. The DNA of the CDR3 is TGCGCCAGCAGCTTGGAAGACGGCAGAGTAAACACTGAAGCTTTCTTT. Protein: CASSLEDGRVNTEAFF.

Turning to this clonotype: A much larger clonotype is one base distant, so this may be a read error. This CDR3 reads CASSPVAAPYYEQYF. DNA of the CDR3: TGTGCCAGCAGCCCGGTGGCGGCCCCCTACTACGAGCAGTACTTC. This chain uses TRBV7-2 with TRBJ2-7; D remains ambiguous. This CDR3 is built from 15 residues. Trimming removed 5 bases from V and 3 bases from J, with 17 bases in between. CDR1 SGHTA and CDR2 FQGNSA come from the germline V gene. The full variable domain, in which reference TRBV7-2 and TRBJ2-7 provide the parts outside the CDR3, is GAGVSQSPSNKVTEKGKDVELRCDPISGHTALYWYRQSLGQGLEFLIYFQGNSAPDKSGLPSDRFSAERTGGSVSTLTIQRTQQEDSAVYLCASSPVAAPYYEQYFGPGTRLTVT.

This clonotype was counted ten times or more. CDR3 nucleotides: TGTGCCAGCAGTTTATGGGGAGGCAACACTGAAGCTTTCTTT. This sequence encodes CASSLWGGNTEAFF. The genes are TRBV12-3 or TRBV12-4 and TRBJ1-1; the D is unclear. Trimming shortened V by 2 bases and J by 2 bases, and 9 bases separated the two germline ends. CDR3 length equals 14 residues.

There are many counts of this clonotype. J is TRBJ2-1 and V is TRBV12-3 or TRBV12-4, with 8 bases aligning to TRBD2. The CDR3 is made up of 15 amino acids. V lost 6 bases to trimming and J lost 6 bases; unmatched junction nucleotides: 10. DNA of the CDR3: TGTGCCAGCAGCCCCGGGACTAGGGGCCCCAATGAGCAGTTCTTC. Translated: CASSPGTRGPNEQFF.

This clonotype was seen many times. This chain joins TRBV12-3 or TRBV12-4 and TRBJ2-4; possibly TRBD1 for D (6 bases). The CDR3 loop spans 12 amino acids. The V end was cut by 5 bases, the J end by 10 bases, with 12 bases between. The CDR3 loop is CASSSDRFIQYF. For the CDR3, the DNA is TGTGCCAGCAGTAGTGACAGGTTTATTCAGTACTTC.

This clonotype was detected ten times or more. This chain links TRBV30 with TRBJ1-1, with D unresolved. The CDR3 consists of 14 residues. CDR1 GTSNPN and CDR2 SVGIG come from the germline V gene (reference sequence). V lost 2 bases, J lost 2 bases, and 12 bases lay in between. In DNA form, the CDR3 reads TGTGCCTGGAGTCCCCTGGGGAGAAACACTGAAGCTTTCTTT. It codes for CAWSPLGRNTEAFF.

This clonotype came up many times. This chain joins TRBV7-9 and TRBJ1-1; possible D gene TRBD1, 5 bases. The V end was cut by 7 bases, the J end by 8 bases, with 20 bases between. CDR1 SEHNR and CDR2 FQNEAQ come from the germline V gene (reference sequence). The CDR3 loop spans 14 amino acids. The CDR3 protein is CASTFPGTMGEAFF. CDR3 DNA sequence: TGTGCCAGCACCTTTCCAGGGACGATGGGAGAAGCTTTCTTT.

V is TRBV14 and J is TRBJ2-3, with D possibly matching TRBD1 (6 bases). The CDR3 length is 15 residues. Trimming removed 4 bases from V and 5 bases from J, with 16 bases in between. Germline CDR1 and CDR2: SGHDN and FVKESK. The chain's CDR3 is CASSLPSQGEDTQYF. CDR3 DNA sequence: TGTGCCAGCAGCCTCCCCTCACAGGGAGAAGATACGCAGTATTTT.

This clonotype was observed a handful of times. The rearrangement links TRBV7-2 to TRBJ1-2; D unresolved. The V end lost 0 bases, the J end lost 2 bases, and 10 bases lay between the germline ends. Looked up from germline, CDR1 is SGHTA and CDR2 is FQGNSA. This CDR3 region has 15 residues. CDR3 sequence reads: CASSLAPPGNYGYTF. The CDR3 nucleotides are TGTGCCAGCAGCTTAGCGCCGCCGGGAAACTATGGCTACACCTTC.

This clonotype occurred many times. This chain links TRBV20-1 with TRBJ1-6, with D maybe TRBD1 (6 bases). Trimming took off 6 bases at V and 3 bases at J, with 12 bases between the two ends. Looked up from germline, CDR1 is DFQATT and CDR2 is SNEGSKA (reference sequence). There are 14 residues in the CDR3. In nucleotides, the CDR3 is TGCAGTGCAGGGGGACAAAACTATAATTCACCCCTCCACTTT. This sequence encodes CSAGGQNYNSPLHF.

This clonotype occurred many times. The rearrangement joins TRBV5-6 to TRBJ1-2; D is uncertain. Trimming stripped 0 bases from V and 5 bases from J, with 11 bases between. CDR1 is SGHDT and CDR2 is YYEEEE in the germline V gene. The CDR3 consists of 14 residues. The CDR3 region is CASSLGPRAYGYTF. CDR3 nucleotides: TGTGCCAGCAGCTTGGGCCCCCGGGCTTATGGCTACACCTTC.

This clonotype has a handful of counts. This may arise from a read error, as a much more abundant clone is one base away. The chain is built from TRBV4-1 and TRBJ2-5; possible D gene TRBD2, 6 bases. The germline V gene has CDR1 MGHRA and CDR2 YSYEKL. V was cut by 1 base and J by 9 bases, with 9 bases left in between. This CDR3 spans 12 amino acids. This CDR3 reads CASSQGGEAQYF. Written as DNA, the CDR3 is TGCGCCAGCAGCCAAGGAGGGGAGGCCCAGTACTTC.

This clonotype was picked up many times. V usage is TRBV21-1 and J usage is TRBJ2-7. TRBV21-1 is reported as a pseudogene. The CDR3 runs to 14 residues. The CDR3 DNA sequence: TGTGCCAGCCGAACACGTGCGAGCTCCTACGAGCAGTACTTC. Translation gives CASRTRASSYEQYF.

This clonotype has a count of ten or more. The V gene is TRBV5-6, the J gene TRBJ2-1, with 11 bases aligning to TRBD2. CDR3 size: 19 residues. Losses at the gene ends were 4 bases for V and 0 bases for J; bases not matched to a gene: 12. CDR1 is SGHDT and CDR2 is YYEEEE in the germline V gene. For the CDR3, the DNA is TGTGCCAGCAGCCCCCCTTTGGTAGCGGGAGGGGCCTCCTACAATGAGCAGTTCTTC. It encodes CASSPPLVAGGASYNEQFF.

The V call is TRBV29-1, the J call TRBJ2-1, with TRBD2 identical over 8 bases. The junction had 4 bases not matched to a gene; V was cut back by 3 bases and J by 9 bases. Germline V lookup: CDR1 SQVTM, CDR2 ANQGSEA. The CDR3 runs to 12 residues. As DNA, the CDR3 is TGCAGCGTTGACCGGGGGGGCAGTGAGCAGTTCTTC. It is translated as CSVDRGGSEQFF.

This clonotype showed up many times. Written as DNA, the CDR3 is TGTGCCAGCAGTCCCCAGGGCGGCTTCTACAATGAGCAGTTCTTC. As protein: CASSPQGGFYNEQFF. The chain couples TRBV6-1 to TRBJ2-1, with a possible D match to TRBD1 (5 bases). CDR1 and CDR2 from the germline V gene are MNHNS and SASEGT. The CDR3 runs 15 residues. Deletions cut 5 bases from V and 3 bases from J, with 14 bases between.

This clonotype was seen many times. V usage is TRBV28 and J usage is TRBJ2-3, with unresolved D. V lost 5 bases, J lost 4 bases, and 16 bases lay in between. There are 15 residues in the CDR3. The germline gives CDR1 MDHEN, CDR2 SYDVKM. The CDR3 here is CASSPWAVGPDTQYF. In DNA, the CDR3 is TGTGCCAGCAGTCCATGGGCGGTCGGCCCAGATACGCAGTATTTT.

In regard to this clonotype: A much more abundant neighbour one base away suggests this may be a read error. This chain links TRBV30 with TRBJ1-6; tentatively, D is TRBD1 (6 bases). The CDR3 totals 14 residues. Germline V gene lookup returns CDR1 GTSNPN and CDR2 SVGIG (reference sequence). In DNA form, the CDR3 reads TGTGCCTGGACCTACGGCAGGGGTAATTCATCCCTCCACTTT. Translating gives CAWTYGRGNSSLHF.

This clonotype showed up many times. The chain links TRBV29-1 to TRBJ1-1; no clear D. This CDR3 region has 12 residues. Germline values: CDR1 SQVTM, CDR2 ANQGSEA. The CDR3 nucleotides are TGCAGTGGAACTTGGACGAACACTGAAGCTTTCTTT. The encoded protein is CSGTWTNTEAFF. Variable domain in full (rest from reference TRBV29-1 and TRBJ1-1): SAVISQKPSRDICQRGTSLTIQCQVDSQVTMMFWYRQQPGQSLTLIATANQGSEATYESGFVIDKFPISRPNLTFSTLTVSNMSPEDSSIYLCSGTWTNTEAFFGQGTRLTVV.

This rearrangement joins TRBV7-2 to TRBJ2-2; possibly TRBD1 for D (5 bases). This CDR3 contains 16 residues. V lost 5 bases and J 0 bases, leaving 13 bases between the germline ends. Germline-derived CDR1 and CDR2 are SGHTA and FQGNSA. For the CDR3, the DNA is TGTGCCAGCAGCCTCCTTAGGACAACGAACACCGGGGAGCTGTTTTTT. Translation gives CASSLLRTTNTGELFF. Based on the CDR3 plus reference TRBV7-2 and TRBJ2-2, the full variable domain is GAGVSQSPSNKVTEKGKDVELRCDPISGHTALYWYRQSLGQGLEFLIYFQGNSAPDKSGLPSDRFSAERTGGSVSTLTIQRTQQEDSAVYLCASSLLRTTNTGELFFGEGSRLTVL.

This clonotype was recorded at least ten times. The chain joins TRBV5-1 to TRBJ2-1, with 7 nucleotides matching TRBD1. The CDR3 runs 14 residues. V gave up 2 bases and J gave up 4 bases; unmatched junction bases: 3. Germline assignment: CDR1 SGHRS and CDR2 YFSETQ. The CDR3 DNA is TGCGCCAGCAGCTTAACAGGGGTTTACAATGAGCAGTTCTTC. Its translation: CASSLTGVYNEQFF.

In the case of this clonotype: This may be a read error: a much more frequent sequence differs by one nucleotide. CDR3 region: CAWSRQGANVQFF. In DNA form, the CDR3 reads TGTGCCTGGAGTAGACAGGGGGCCAATGTGCAGTTCTTC. The chain carries TRBV30 and TRBJ2-1, with 10 positions matching TRBD1. Germline CDR1 reads GTSNPN; CDR2 reads SVGIG (reference sequence). This CDR3 has 13 amino acids.